Listed below are T cell receptor beta chains from one sample, sequenced in a study of shared clonotypes between healthy human individuals. The table came from immunoSEQ multiplex PCR; TCRdb's copy has only in-frame clones and leaves some out. The sample lists over 400,000 clones; 95% to 97% were seen once. The sequenced sample was naive CD4+ T cells sorted from blood. These receptors were taken from a woman between 25 and 40 years old in good health. The conserved cysteine and the conserved F or W are not part of the CDR3 here. The order of the fields is V gene, J gene, CDR3 protein.

>TRBV4-1|TRBJ2-7
ASSQEGRLAGGRDEQY
>TRBV15|TRBJ1-1
ATSREQGAGGTEAF
>TRBV2|TRBJ1-6
ASSDAGLNSPLH
>TRBV13|-
ASSLGFGTGRSEQY
>TRBV5-6|TRBJ2-1
ASSLTTRGNEQF
>TRBV2|TRBJ2-1
ASSEYRGNEQF
>TRBV6-6|TRBJ2-1
ASSPYARQGYNEQF
>TRBV18|TRBJ2-4
ASSPPENIQY
>TRBV28|TRBJ2-1
ASSLYYTSGRTYNEQF
>TRBV5-1|TRBJ2-7
ASSRDRTYEQY
>TRBV6-1|TRBJ2-7
ASSREGTGEQY
>TRBV6-5|TRBJ2-5
ASGTTSTRDETQY
>TRBV10-3|TRBJ1-4
ASRQGGEKLF
>TRBV11-3|TRBJ2-1
ASSLDQGSGRATEQF
>TRBV4-1|TRBJ2-4
ASSQEDPGERFGNIQY
>TRBV7-6|TRBJ1-2
ASSLARGTGHGYT
>TRBV6-5|TRBJ2-7
ASRRDSLYYEQY
>TRBV7-3|TRBJ2-1
ASGRGLDNEQF
>TRBV18|TRBJ1-2
ASSPGTGGYGYT
>TRBV10-3|TRBJ2-7
AISEPGRLLDEQY
>TRBV27|TRBJ2-1
ASSRARTSGINEQF
>TRBV5-1|TRBJ2-1
ASSLVASKNEQF
>TRBV29-1|TRBJ1-2
SGSTGDNYGYT
>TRBV14|TRBJ2-3
ASSREVADTQY
>TRBV30|TRBJ1-2
ALTLDGGYT
>TRBV4-1|TRBJ1-2
ASSQGLARGRDGYT
>TRBV5-1|TRBJ1-2
ASSLAQGGYT
>TRBV29-1|TRBJ1-1
SVDRTGPEAF
>TRBV28|TRBJ2-5
ASMSQPSGEQY
>TRBV6-1|TRBJ2-1
ASSEGGSGHNEQF
>TRBV5-4|TRBJ2-3
ASSTGLAVSTDTQY
>TRBV4-2|TRBJ2-7
ASSQETGGLRIGYEQY
>TRBV29-1|TRBJ2-1
SVVPGLGENEQF
>TRBV23-1|TRBJ2-7
ASSQRRTLYEQY
>TRBV28|TRBJ2-7
AVSETESPYEQY
>TRBV2|TRBJ2-4
ASALLTADIQY
>TRBV2|TRBJ2-1
ASSTTRVLAGNNEQF
>TRBV19|TRBJ2-5
ASSIDASTAQETQY
>TRBV5-1|TRBJ2-7
ASSLAPTNEQY
>TRBV7-2|TRBJ2-1
ASSSRGSGSWNEQF
>TRBV5-8|TRBJ2-1
ASTYRGMIRNNEQF
>TRBV10-3|TRBJ2-3
AIRGGDTQY
>TRBV7-8|TRBJ2-6
ASSPGQSNVLT
>TRBV2|TRBJ1-4
ASNWRGSNEKLF
>TRBV4-1|TRBJ1-5
ASSQVVGQPQH
>TRBV5-1|TRBJ2-1
ASSLDPGAPFNEQF
>TRBV25-1|TRBJ2-2
ASSVDNTGELF
>TRBV6-1|TRBJ2-7
ASSELSSGSEQY
>TRBV19|TRBJ1-5
ASRLLGDQPQH
>TRBV11-3|TRBJ2-7
ASSLSGTYEQY
>TRBV5-1|TRBJ2-5
ASSSDRTGVETQY
>TRBV9|TRBJ1-2
ASSVEGPYGYT
>TRBV11-2|TRBJ1-3
ASRKVFTSSGNTIY
>TRBV13|TRBJ2-7
ASSLLGGAGYEQY
>TRBV28|TRBJ1-4
ASTPGDATNEKLF
>TRBV19|TRBJ2-6
ASREGNSGANVLT
>TRBV7-9|TRBJ1-3
ASSFSSDRSGNTIY